The T cell receptor (beta chain) under discussion was sequenced for a study of long-term antiretroviral therapy in people with HIV. Study details: The earliest samples came about a decade before the 2015 immediate-ART recommendation.

On this clone: The antigen is unknown.

Each donor had at least one pre-ART and at least two post-ART PBMC samples. General study points: Once patients were on ART, diversity went higher but still fell short of transplant donor controls. Dominating the repertoire at all time points were the clones that expanded before ART.

Run at survey level, the immunoSEQ assay was version v3.0. Method: immunoSEQ multiplex PCR; TCRdb's copy keeps in-frame clones and lacks some. This table holds about 24,000 clones, 70% to 80% found once. Germline trimming cut 5 bases from V and 3 bases from J; bases unmatched to any gene: 5. From germline, CDR1 is SNHLY and CDR2 FYNNEI. This CDR3 region has 15 residues. This specimen was unsorted PBMCs, taken 1.2 years after starting antiretroviral therapy. This sequence was found in a woman aged 40 to 50 with HIV. The chain uses TRBV2 and TRBJ2-1; 9 nucleotides agree with TRBD2. CDR3 protein: CASSIVAGDYNEQFF. The CDR3 coding sequence is TGTGCCAGCAGTATAGTAGCGGGAGACTACAATGAGCAGTTCTTC.